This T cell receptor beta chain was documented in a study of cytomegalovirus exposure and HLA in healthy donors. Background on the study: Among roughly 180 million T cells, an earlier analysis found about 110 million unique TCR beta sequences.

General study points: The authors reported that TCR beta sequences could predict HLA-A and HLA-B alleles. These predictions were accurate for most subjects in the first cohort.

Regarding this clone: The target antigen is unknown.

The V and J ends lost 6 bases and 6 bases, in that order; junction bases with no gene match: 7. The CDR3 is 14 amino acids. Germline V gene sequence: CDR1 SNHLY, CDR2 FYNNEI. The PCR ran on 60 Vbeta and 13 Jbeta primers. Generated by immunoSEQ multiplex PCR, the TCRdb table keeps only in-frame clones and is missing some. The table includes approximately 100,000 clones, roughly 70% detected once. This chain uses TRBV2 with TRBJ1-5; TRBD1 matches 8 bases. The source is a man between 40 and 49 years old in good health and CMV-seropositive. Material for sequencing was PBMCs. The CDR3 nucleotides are TGTGCCAGCAGATCACAGGGGGAAGGTCAGCCCCAGCATTTT. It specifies CASRSQGEGQPQHF.